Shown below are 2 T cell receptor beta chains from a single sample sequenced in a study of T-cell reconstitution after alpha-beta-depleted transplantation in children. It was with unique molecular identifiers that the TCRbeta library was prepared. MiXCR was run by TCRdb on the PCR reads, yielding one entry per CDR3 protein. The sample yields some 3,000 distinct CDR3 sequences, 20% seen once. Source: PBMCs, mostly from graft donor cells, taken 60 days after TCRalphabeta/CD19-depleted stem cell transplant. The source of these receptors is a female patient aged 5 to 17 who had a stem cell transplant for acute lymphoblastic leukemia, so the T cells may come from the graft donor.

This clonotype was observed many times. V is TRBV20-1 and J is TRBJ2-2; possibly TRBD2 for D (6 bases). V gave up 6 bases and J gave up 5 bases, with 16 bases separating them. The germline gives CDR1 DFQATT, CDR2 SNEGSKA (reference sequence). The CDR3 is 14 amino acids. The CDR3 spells CSAPGRERTGELFF. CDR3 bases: TGCAGTGCCCCAGGTCGGGAGAGGACCGGGGAGCTGTTTTTT.

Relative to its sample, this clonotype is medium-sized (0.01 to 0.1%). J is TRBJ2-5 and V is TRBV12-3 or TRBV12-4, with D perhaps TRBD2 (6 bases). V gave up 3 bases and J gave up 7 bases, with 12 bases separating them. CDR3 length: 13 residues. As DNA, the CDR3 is TGTGCCAGCAGTTTCCAGGAGGGGACGACCCAGTACTTC. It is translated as CASSFQEGTTQYF.